This TCR beta chain was sequenced during a study of circulating tumor DNA in untreated peripheral T-cell lymphoma. This table comes from immunoSEQ multiplex PCR, and its TCRdb copy is limited to in-frame clones, with some not included. The table has over 2,000 clones, 71% seen once. V was clipped by 7 bases and J by 4 bases; unmatched bases: 4. The CDR3 spans 14 residues. Germline lookup yields CDR1 LNHDA and CDR2 SQIVND (reference sequence). Before treatment, baseline tumor tissue was collected for sequencing. V gene TRBV19 combines with J gene TRBJ2-3, with 11 bases identical to TRBD1. Sequenced: tumor tissue. The clonotype was recovered from a human donor with peripheral T-cell lymphoma. The CDR3 is CASNPGQGADTQYF. CDR3 nucleotides: TGTGCCAGTAATCCGGGACAGGGGGCAGATACGCAGTATTTT.